The clone carrying this T cell receptor beta chain was recorded a few times. The antigen is undetermined. This specimen comes from a study of human T cells and chemical hapten exposure. The time point was: patch test 3, about 24 weeks after DPC sensitization. Treatment in this sample: therapeutic diphenylcyclopropenone sensitization with weekly scalp DPC. Each CDR3 protein gets one entry after TCRdb re-called the RACE reads with MiXCR. The profile shows some 89,000 distinct CDR3 sequences, roughly a quarter of them singletons. Study-wide points: No shift was seen in TCRs above 1 in 1000 frequency with DPC sensitization.

The sample was whole blood, taken in connection with sensitization to the hapten diphenylcyclopropenone (DPC). This clonotype was obtained from a man in his forties with alopecia areata. Some clones in this sample may be carry-over from other donors' samples.

This chain's CDR3 is CASSLWTGDDTDTQYF. The CDR3 nucleotides read TGCGCCAGCAGCTTGTGGACAGGGGACGACACAGATACGCAGTATTTT. The J gene is TRBJ2-3, the V gene TRBV5-1; 9 nucleotides match TRBD1. Germline CDR1 reads SGHRS; CDR2 reads YFSETQ. CDR3 size: 16 residues. V trimming: 1 base; J trimming: 2 bases; junction bases outside the gene matches: 5.